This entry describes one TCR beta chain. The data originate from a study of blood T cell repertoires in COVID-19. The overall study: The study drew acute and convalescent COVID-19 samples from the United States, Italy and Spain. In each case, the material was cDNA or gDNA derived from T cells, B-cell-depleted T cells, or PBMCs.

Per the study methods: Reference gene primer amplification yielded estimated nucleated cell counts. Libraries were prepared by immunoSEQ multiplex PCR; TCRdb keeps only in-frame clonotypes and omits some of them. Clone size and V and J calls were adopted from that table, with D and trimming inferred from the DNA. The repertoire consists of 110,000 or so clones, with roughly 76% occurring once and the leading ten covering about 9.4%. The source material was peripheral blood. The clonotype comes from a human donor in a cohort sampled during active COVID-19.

In DNA, the CDR3 is TGTGCCATCAGTGTGCGGAGCTCCTATAATTCACCCCTCCACTTT. Translation: CAISVRSSYNSPLHF. The chain uses TRBV10-3 and TRBJ1-6; D call uncertain. The germline V gene encodes CDR1 ENHRY and CDR2 SYGVKD. The CDR3 runs to 15 residues. With 4 bases removed from V and 0 bases from J, the gap between germline ends came to 7 bases.